Shown below are 9 T cell receptor beta chains from a single sample sequenced in a study of T cells in Graves' hyperthyroidism and ophthalmopathy. The source material, RNA transcripts, was used to amplify TCR beta CDR3 regions. RT-PCR in the first round (using the HTBI primer set) targeted the TCR CDR3. TCRdb reprocessed the multiplex PCR reads with MiXCR, giving one entry per CDR3 protein. The sample contains some 300,000 distinct CDR3 sequences, roughly a fifth of which appear only once. The material sequenced was blood. The receptors derive from a middle-aged man with Graves' ophthalmopathy.

This clonotype was seen ten or more times. The gene calls are TRBV2 and TRBJ2-5; perhaps TRBD2 as D (6 bases). CDR1 and CDR2 from the germline V gene are SNHLY and FYNNEI. The CDR3 has 13 amino acids. V gave up 2 bases and J gave up 4 bases, with 8 bases separating them. Here the CDR3 DNA reads TGTGCCAGCAGTGAAAGGAGGGTAGAGACCCAGTACTTC. This codes for CASSERRVETQYF.

The rearrangement uses TRBV15 and TRBJ1-1, with D unresolved. With 8 bases removed from V and 4 bases from J, the gap between germline ends came to 11 bases. This CDR3 is 12 amino acids long. Per the germline V gene, CDR1 is LNHNV and CDR2 is YYDKDF (reference sequence). The CDR3 nucleotides read TGTGCCACCGGCACGAGAGGCACTGAAGCTTTCTTT. Its protein is CATGTRGTEAFF.

The gene calls are TRBV15 and TRBJ2-5; weak D call: TRBD2 (6 bases). The germline CDR1 and CDR2 sequences are LNHNV and YYDKDF (reference sequence). Trimming cost V 3 bases and J 5 bases, with 16 bases left between them. The CDR3 totals 15 residues. CDR3 nucleotides: TGTGCCACCAGCAGGTCCAATACGGGAGCGGAGACCCAGTACTTC. Its protein product is CATSRSNTGAETQYF.

The V call is TRBV2, the J call TRBJ1-2, with 8 positions matching TRBD1. The germline CDR1 and CDR2 sequences are SNHLY and FYNNEI. There are 15 residues in the CDR3. V gave up 6 bases and J gave up 1 base; unmatched junction bases: 7. DNA for the CDR3: TGTGCCAGCAGCCAGGACAGGGATATTAACTATGGCTACACCTTC. It specifies CASSQDRDINYGYTF. Full variable domain (remainder filled in from reference TRBV2 and TRBJ1-2): EPEVTQTPSHQVTQMGQEVILRCVPISNHLYFYWYRQILGQKVEFLVSFYNNEISEKSEIFDDQFSVERPDGSNFTLKIRSTKLEDSAMYFCASSQDRDINYGYTFGSGTRLTVV.

The rearrangement uses TRBV5-1 and TRBJ1-2; 10 bases fit TRBD1. The germline V gene encodes CDR1 SGHRS and CDR2 YFSETQ. CDR3 length: 14 residues. With V trimmed by 4 bases and J by 4 bases, 4 bases remained unmatched. Here the CDR3 DNA reads TGCGCCAGCAGCCAGGACAGGGGGGCCTATGGCTACACCTTC. Protein sequence: CASSQDRGAYGYTF.

In its sample, this clonotype was seen a few times. This chain connects TRBV20-1 to TRBJ2-1, with TRBD2 identical over 9 bases. Per germline, CDR1 DFQATT and CDR2 SNEGSKA (reference sequence). CDR3 size: 14 residues. V lost 6 bases and J lost 5; bases outside the gene matches: 8. In DNA form, the CDR3 reads TGCAGTGCCGATTGGACTAGCGCCGACAATGAGCAGTTCTTC. This translates into CSADWTSADNEQFF.

This chain uses TRBV6-2 or TRBV6-3 with TRBJ2-1; TRBD2 matches at 10 bases. There are 15 residues in the CDR3. Germline lookup yields CDR1 MNHEY and CDR2 SVGEGT. V shed 8 bases and J 4 bases; nucleotides not matched to a gene: 8. CDR3 residues: CASRALAGDYNEQFF. Written as DNA, the CDR3 is TGTGCCAGCCGGGCCCTAGCGGGAGATTACAATGAGCAGTTCTTC.

At least ten counts were recorded for this clonotype. The V call is TRBV3-1, the J call TRBJ2-3; TRBD2 matches at 10 bases. This CDR3 comprises 15 residues. Germline V gives CDR1 LGHDT, CDR2 YNNKEL (reference sequence). J was trimmed by 5 bases and V by 0 bases; bases with no gene match: 2. This CDR3 is CASSQEEREGDTQYF. CDR3 nucleotide sequence: TGTGCCAGCAGCCAAGAAGAGCGGGAGGGAGATACGCAGTATTTT.

This clonotype was seen a handful of times. The V gene is TRBV24-1, the J gene TRBJ2-5; 9 bases agree with TRBD2. The CDR3 runs 15 residues. Germline CDR1 and CDR2: KGHDR and SFDVKD. The trim removed 2 bases at V and 4 bases at J, leaving 4 bases unmatched. The CDR3 region is CATSDSGLARETQYF. The CDR3 region has the DNA TGTGCCACCAGTGATTCGGGACTAGCCAGAGAGACCCAGTACTTC.